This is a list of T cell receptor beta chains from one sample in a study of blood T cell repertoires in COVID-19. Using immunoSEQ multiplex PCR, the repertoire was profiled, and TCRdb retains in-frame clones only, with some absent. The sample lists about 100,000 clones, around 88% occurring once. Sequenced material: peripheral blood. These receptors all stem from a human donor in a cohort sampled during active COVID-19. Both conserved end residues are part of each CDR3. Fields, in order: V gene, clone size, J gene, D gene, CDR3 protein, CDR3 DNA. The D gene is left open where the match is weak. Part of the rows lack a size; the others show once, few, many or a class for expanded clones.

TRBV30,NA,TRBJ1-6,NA,CAWTPSGYSPLHF,TGTGCCTGGACGCCGTCCGGGTATTCACCCCTCCACTTT
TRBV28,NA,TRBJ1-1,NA,CASGGASGEAFF,TGTGCCAGCGGAGGGGCTTCCGGTGAAGCTTTCTTT
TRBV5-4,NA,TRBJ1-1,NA,CASSLDRLNTEAFF,TGTGCCAGCAGCTTAGACAGGCTGAACACTGAAGCTTTCTTT
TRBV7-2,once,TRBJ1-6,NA,CASSLQNNSPLHF,TGTGCCAGCAGCTTACAGAACAATTCACCCCTCCACTTT
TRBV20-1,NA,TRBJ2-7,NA,CSARGPSPGADEQYF,TGCAGTGCTCGTGGTCCGAGCCCGGGTGCAGACGAGCAGTACTTC
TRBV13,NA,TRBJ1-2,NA,CASSLTGSNGYTF,TGTGCCAGCAGCTTAACGGGGTCGAACGGCTACACCTTC
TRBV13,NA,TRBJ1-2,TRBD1,CASSLGQVGNYGYTF,TGTGCCAGCAGCTTGGGACAGGTGGGGAACTATGGCTACACCTTC
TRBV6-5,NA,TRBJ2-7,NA,CASSPPGQPYYEQYF,TGTGCCAGCAGCCCACCCGGACAACCGTACTACGAGCAGTACTTC
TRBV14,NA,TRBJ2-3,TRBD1,CASSQDLQGVDTQYF,TGTGCCAGCAGCCAAGATCTACAGGGGGTCGATACGCAGTATTTT
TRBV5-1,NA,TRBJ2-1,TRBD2,CASSRELAGGHNEQFF,TGCGCCAGCAGCCGTGAACTAGCGGGGGGCCACAATGAGCAGTTCTTC
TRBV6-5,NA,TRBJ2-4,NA,CASLGSFKNIQYF,TGTGCCAGCCTTGGCAGTTTCAAAAACATTCAGTACTTC
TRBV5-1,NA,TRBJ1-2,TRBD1,CASSPGQLYGYTF,TGCGCCAGCAGCCCGGGACAGCTCTATGGCTACACCTTC
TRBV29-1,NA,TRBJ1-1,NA,CSGGHVGTEAFF,TGCAGCGGTGGGCATGTGGGCACTGAAGCTTTCTTT
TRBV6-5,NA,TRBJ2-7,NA,CANRAGASYEQYF,TGTGCCAACAGAGCAGGGGCCTCCTACGAGCAGTACTTC
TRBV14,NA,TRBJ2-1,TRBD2,CASSQDWLGGGLAGVGSYNEQFF,TGTGCCAGCAGCCAAGATTGGCTAGGGGGGGGACTAGCGGGAGTAGGCTCCTACAATGAGCAGTTCTTC
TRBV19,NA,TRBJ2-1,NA,CASSPLAGSYNEQFF,TGTGCCAGTAGCCCCCTGGCGGGCTCTTACAATGAGCAGTTCTTC
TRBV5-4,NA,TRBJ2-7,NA,CASSLLGHESEQYF,TGTGCCAGCAGCTTGCTTGGGCACGAAAGCGAGCAGTACTTC
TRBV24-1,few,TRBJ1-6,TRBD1,CATSDSGTVSSPLHF,TGTGCCACCAGTGATTCCGGGACAGTGAGTTCACCCCTCCACTTT
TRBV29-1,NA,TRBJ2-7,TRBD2,CSVEDEGGGSGSCYEQYF,TGCAGCGTTGAAGATGAGGGTGGTGGCAGCGGGAGTTGTTACGAGCAGTACTTC
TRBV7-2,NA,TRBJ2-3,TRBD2,CASSSPEGLAGSAGNTQYF,TGTGCCAGCAGTTCCCCCGAGGGACTAGCGGGCTCAGCCGGCAATACGCAGTATTTT
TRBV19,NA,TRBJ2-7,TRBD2,CASSLFSGRGTYEQYF,TGTGCCAGTAGTTTGTTTAGCGGGAGAGGCACCTACGAGCAGTACTTC
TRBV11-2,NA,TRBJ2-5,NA,CASSLGGRDYNF,TGTGCCAGCAGCTTAGGGGGGCGGGACTACAACTTC
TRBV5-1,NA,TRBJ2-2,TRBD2,CASSLEFNGRGGELFF,TGCGCCAGCAGCTTGGAATTTAACGGGAGGGGCGGGGAGCTGTTTTTT
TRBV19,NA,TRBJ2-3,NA,CASRSGVLTDTQYF,TGTGCCAGTAGATCCGGGGTACTCACAGATACGCAGTATTTT
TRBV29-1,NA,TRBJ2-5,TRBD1,CSGRQGRQETQYF,TGCAGCGGCCGACAGGGAAGGCAAGAGACCCAGTACTTC
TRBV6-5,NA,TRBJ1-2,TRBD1,CASSSDRGGYGYTF,TGTGCCAGCAGTTCGGACAGGGGTGGCTATGGCTACACCTTC
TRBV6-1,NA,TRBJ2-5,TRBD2,CASSELAGNQETQYF,TGTGCCAGCAGTGAACTAGCGGGGAACCAAGAGACCCAGTACTTC
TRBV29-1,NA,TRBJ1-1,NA,CSVEVQRLWAGNTEAFF,TGCAGCGTTGAAGTCCAACGCCTTTGGGCGGGGAACACTGAAGCTTTCTTT
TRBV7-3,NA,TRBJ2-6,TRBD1,CASSPANRDSSGANVLTF,TGTGCCAGCAGCCCCGCTAACCGGGACAGCTCTGGGGCCAACGTCCTGACTTTC
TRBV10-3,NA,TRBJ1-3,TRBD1,CAISEPTGAGNTIYF,TGTGCCATCAGTGAGCCGACAGGGGCTGGAAACACCATATATTTT
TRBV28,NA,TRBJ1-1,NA,CASSLWTGEAFF,TGTGCCAGCAGTTTATGGACAGGAGAAGCTTTCTTT
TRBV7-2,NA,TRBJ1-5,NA,CASSVTGQPQHF,TGTGCCAGCAGCGTCACAGGGCAGCCCCAGCATTTT
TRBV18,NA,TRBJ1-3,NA,CASSPIQGGNSGNTIYF,TGTGCCAGCTCACCAATTCAGGGAGGGAACTCTGGAAACACCATATATTTT
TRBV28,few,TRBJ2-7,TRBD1,CASSLRDRTYEQYF,TGTGCCAGCAGTTTGAGGGACAGAACCTACGAGCAGTACTTC
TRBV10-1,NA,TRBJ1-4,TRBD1,CASSDRGRLFF,TGCGCCAGCAGCGACAGGGGGCGGCTGTTTTTT
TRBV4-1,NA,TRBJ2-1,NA,CASSISPAGYNEQFF,TGCGCCAGCAGCATTAGTCCTGCGGGGTACAATGAGCAGTTCTTC
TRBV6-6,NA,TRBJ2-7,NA,CASSHTADSYEQYF,TGTGCCAGCAGCCACACCGCAGACTCCTACGAGCAGTACTTC
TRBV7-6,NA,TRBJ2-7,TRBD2,CASGINPTSGRAGEQYF,TGTGCCAGCGGGATCAACCCGACTAGCGGGAGGGCCGGCGAGCAGTACTTC
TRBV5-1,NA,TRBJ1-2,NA,CASSRGNYGYTF,TGCGCCAGCAGCCGAGGGAACTATGGCTACACCTTC
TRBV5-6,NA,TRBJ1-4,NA,CASSAYNRDEKLFF,TGTGCCAGCAGCGCCTATAACAGGGATGAAAAACTGTTTTTT
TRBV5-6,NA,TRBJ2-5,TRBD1,CASSLRDRAYAETQYF,TGTGCCAGCAGCCTCCGGGACAGGGCCTATGCGGAGACCCAGTACTTC
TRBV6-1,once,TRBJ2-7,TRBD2,CASSEILAGGIVLRSEQYF,TGTGCCAGCAGTGAAATCTTAGCGGGAGGAATAGTACTGCGGAGCGAGCAGTACTTC
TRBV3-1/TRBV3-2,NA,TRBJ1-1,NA,CASSQPPGSTATRAFF,TGTGCCAGCAGCCAACCCCCCGGGAGTACTGCGACAAGAGCTTTCTTT
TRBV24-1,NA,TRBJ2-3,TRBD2,CATSDSGLDADTQYF,TGTGCCACCAGTGATTCCGGACTAGATGCAGATACGCAGTATTTT
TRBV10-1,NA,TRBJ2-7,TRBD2,CASWREDFSYEQYF,TGCGCCAGCTGGCGGGAGGATTTTTCCTACGAGCAGTACTTC
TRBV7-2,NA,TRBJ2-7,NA,CASSSEGGKSEQYF,TGTGCCAGCAGCTCGGAGGGCGGGAAGAGCGAGCAGTACTTC
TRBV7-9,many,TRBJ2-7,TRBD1,CASSLFRDRGYEQYF,TGTGCCAGCAGCTTATTCCGGGACAGGGGGTACGAGCAGTACTTC
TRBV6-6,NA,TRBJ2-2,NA,CASTNSPGITGELFF,TGTGCCAGCACCAACTCCCCGGGAATCACCGGGGAGCTGTTTTTT
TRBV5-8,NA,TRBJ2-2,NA,CASSPLGLNTGELFF,TGTGCCAGCAGCCCCTTGGGCTTAAACACCGGGGAGCTGTTTTTT